The clone carrying this T cell receptor (beta chain) turned up a few times. Its antigen is as yet unknown. CDR1 is GTSNPN and CDR2 is SVGIG in the germline V gene (reference sequence). The CDR3 loop spans 12 amino acids. V gave up 6 bases and J gave up 4 bases; unmatched junction bases: 2. This entry comes from a study of beta chain features in type 1 diabetes. Central memory, naive, regulatory and stem cell-like memory CD4+ cells were sorted by CD45RO/CCR7/CD25/CD127/CD95/CD27. Overall study findings and caveats: There was a moderate but significant shortening of TCRB CDR3s in all four CD4+ subsets of Type 1 diabetes patients. PCR might show a preference for shorter templates, equally across patients and controls.

The sequenced template was cDNA made from the entire isolated RNA. Assay used: immunoSEQ multiplex PCR; TCRdb lists only in-frame clones, some missing. The sample has under 400,000 clones; 15% to 20% are singletons. V and J are TRBV30 and TRBJ2-7, with TRBD1 matching 11 bases. Sequenced sample: naive CD4+ T cells from blood. This TCR was recovered from a woman between 18 and 29 years old in good health. CDR3 in amino acids: CACGTGGYEQYF. The CDR3 nucleotides read TGTGCCTGCGGGACAGGGGGGTACGAGCAGTACTTC.